This T cell receptor beta chain was sequenced in a study of blood T cell repertoires in COVID-19. Between the trimmed V and J ends, which lost 4 bases and 0 bases, there was a span of 11 bases. Germline-derived CDR1 and CDR2 are SQVTM and ANQGSEA. The CDR3 runs 14 residues. In the study's own analysis: Quantification of nucleated cells was approximated via reference gene primer amplification. Only in-frame clones appear in the TCRdb table, and some are missing; sequencing was by immunoSEQ multiplex PCR. V, J and clone size are those of that table, while D and trimming were read from the DNA. In the table there are around 130,000 clones, around 89% of which are singletons. This clone was observed once.

This clonotype was obtained from a man in his forties or fifties with active or convalescent COVID-19. The J gene is TRBJ2-3, the V gene TRBV29-1, with a possible D match to TRBD2 (5 bases). The specimen sequenced was peripheral blood. The CDR3 DNA reads TGCAGCGTTGTCTGGGGAGATAGCACAGATACGCAGTATTTT. Translated, it gives CSVVWGDSTDTQYF.